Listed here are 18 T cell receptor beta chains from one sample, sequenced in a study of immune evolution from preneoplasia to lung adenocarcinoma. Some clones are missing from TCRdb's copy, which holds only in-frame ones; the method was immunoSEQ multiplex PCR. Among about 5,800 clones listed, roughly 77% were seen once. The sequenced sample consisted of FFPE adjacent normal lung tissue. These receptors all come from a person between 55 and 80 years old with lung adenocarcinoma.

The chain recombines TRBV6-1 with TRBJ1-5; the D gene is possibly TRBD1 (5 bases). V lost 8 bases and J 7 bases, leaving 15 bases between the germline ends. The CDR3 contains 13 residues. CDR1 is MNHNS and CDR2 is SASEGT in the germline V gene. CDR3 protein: CASEEGSGQPQHF. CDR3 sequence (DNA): TGTGCCAGCGAGGAGGGGTCTGGACAGCCCCAGCATTTT.

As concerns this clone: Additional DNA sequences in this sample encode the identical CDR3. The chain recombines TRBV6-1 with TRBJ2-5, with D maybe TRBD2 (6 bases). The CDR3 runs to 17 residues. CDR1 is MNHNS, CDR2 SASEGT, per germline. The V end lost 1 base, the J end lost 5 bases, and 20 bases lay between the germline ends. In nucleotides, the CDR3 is TGTGCCAGCAGTGAAGTCTATATGGGGACTTCTAAGGAGACCCAGTACTTC. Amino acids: CASSEVYMGTSKETQYF.

CDR3 nucleotide sequence: TGCGCCAGCAGCTCCGGACTAGCGGGGGACTACGAGCAGTACTTC. Translating gives CASSSGLAGDYEQYF. The chain carries TRBV5-1 and TRBJ2-7, with 13 nucleotides matching TRBD2. The CDR3 loop spans 15 amino acids. The V gene end was trimmed by 3 bases and the J gene end by 3 bases; junction bases not matched to a gene: 3. The germline gives CDR1 SGHRS, CDR2 YFSETQ.

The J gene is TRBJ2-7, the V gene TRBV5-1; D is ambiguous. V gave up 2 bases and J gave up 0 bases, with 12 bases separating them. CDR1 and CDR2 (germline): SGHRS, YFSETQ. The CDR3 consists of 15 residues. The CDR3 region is CASSLSGLSSYEQYF. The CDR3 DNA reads TGCGCCAGCAGCTTAAGTGGCTTAAGCTCCTACGAGCAGTACTTC.

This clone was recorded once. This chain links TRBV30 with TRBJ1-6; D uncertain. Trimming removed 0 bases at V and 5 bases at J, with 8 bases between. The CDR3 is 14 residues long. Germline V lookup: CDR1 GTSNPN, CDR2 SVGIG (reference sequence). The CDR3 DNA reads TGTGCCTGGAGTGTACTTACAGATAATTCACCCCTCCACTTT. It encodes CAWSVLTDNSPLHF.

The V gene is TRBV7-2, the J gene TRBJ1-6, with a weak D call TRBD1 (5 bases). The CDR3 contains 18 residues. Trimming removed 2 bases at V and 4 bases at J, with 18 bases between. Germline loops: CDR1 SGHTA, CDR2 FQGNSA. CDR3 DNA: TGTGCCAGCAGCTTACTTCCCGGGACCGGGGGATATAATTCACCCCTCCACTTT. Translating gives CASSLLPGTGGYNSPLHF.

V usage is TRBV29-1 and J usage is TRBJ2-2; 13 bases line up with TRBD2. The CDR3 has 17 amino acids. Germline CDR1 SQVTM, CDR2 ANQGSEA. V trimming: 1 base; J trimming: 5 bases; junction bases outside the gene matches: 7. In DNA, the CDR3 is TGCAGCGTTGAAGGGACTAGCGGGAGTCTTGGGACCGGGGAGCTGTTTTTT. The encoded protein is CSVEGTSGSLGTGELFF.

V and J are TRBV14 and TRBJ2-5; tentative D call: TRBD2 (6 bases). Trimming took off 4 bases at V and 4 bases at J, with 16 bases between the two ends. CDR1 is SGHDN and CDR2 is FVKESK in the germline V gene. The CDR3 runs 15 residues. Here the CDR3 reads CASSPRGPAGETQYF. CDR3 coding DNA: TGTGCCAGCAGCCCCCGCGGGCCAGCGGGAGAGACCCAGTACTTC.

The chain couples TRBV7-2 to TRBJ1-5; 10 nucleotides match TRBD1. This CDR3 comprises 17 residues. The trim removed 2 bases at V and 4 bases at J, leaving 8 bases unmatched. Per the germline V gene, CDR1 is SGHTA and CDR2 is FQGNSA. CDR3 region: CASSLRGRQGANQPQHF. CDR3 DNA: TGTGCCAGCAGCTTAAGGGGTCGACAGGGGGCGAATCAGCCCCAGCATTTT.

The CDR3 loop reads CASSLDQETQYF. The CDR3 coding sequence is TGCGCCAGCAGCTTGGATCAAGAGACCCAGTACTTC. J is TRBJ2-5 and V is TRBV5-1; no definite D call. Germline-derived CDR1 and CDR2 are SGHRS and YFSETQ. The ends were cut back, 0 bases at V and 2 bases at J, with 2 bases in the middle. This CDR3 is 12 amino acids long.

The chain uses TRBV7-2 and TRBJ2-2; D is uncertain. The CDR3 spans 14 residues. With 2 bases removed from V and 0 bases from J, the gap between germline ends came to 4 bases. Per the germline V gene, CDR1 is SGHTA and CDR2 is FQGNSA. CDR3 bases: TGTGCCAGCAGCTTACATGCGAACACCGGGGAGCTGTTTTTT. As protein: CASSLHANTGELFF.

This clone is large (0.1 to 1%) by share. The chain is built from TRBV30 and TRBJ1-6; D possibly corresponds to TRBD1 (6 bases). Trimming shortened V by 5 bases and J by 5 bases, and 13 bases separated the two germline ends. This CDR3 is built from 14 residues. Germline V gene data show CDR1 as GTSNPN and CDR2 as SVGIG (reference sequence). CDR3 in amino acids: CAWGSGQDNSPLHF. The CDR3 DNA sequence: TGTGCCTGGGGATCGGGACAAGATAATTCACCCCTCCACTTT.

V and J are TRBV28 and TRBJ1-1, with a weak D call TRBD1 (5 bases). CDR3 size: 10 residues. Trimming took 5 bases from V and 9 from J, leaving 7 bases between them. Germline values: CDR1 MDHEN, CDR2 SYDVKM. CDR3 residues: CASSDSQAFF. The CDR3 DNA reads TGTGCCAGCAGTGACAGCCAAGCTTTCTTT.

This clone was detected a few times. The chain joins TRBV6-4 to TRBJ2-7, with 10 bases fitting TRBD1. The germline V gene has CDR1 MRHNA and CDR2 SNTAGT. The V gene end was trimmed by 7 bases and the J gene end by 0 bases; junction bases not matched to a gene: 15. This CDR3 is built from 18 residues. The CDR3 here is CASTNRDRGLTDSYEQYF. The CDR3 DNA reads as TGTGCCAGCACCAACCGGGACAGGGGCCTCACGGACTCCTACGAGCAGTACTTC.

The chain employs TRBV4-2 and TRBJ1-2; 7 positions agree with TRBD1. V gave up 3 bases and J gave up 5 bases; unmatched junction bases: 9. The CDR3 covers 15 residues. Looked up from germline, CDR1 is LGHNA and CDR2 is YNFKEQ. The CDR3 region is CASSQDRTNLYGYTF. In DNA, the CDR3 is TGTGCCAGCAGCCAGGACAGGACGAACCTATATGGCTACACCTTC.

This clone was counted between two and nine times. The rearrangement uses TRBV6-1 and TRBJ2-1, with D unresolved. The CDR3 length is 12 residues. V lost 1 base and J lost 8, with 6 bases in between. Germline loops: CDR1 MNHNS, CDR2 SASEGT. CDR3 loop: CASSEVGDEQFF. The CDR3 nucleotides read TGTGCCAGCAGTGAAGTTGGGGATGAGCAGTTCTTC.

The CDR3 region is CASLDRANTEAFF. CDR3 in DNA: TGTGCCAGTCTGGACAGGGCTAACACTGAAGCTTTCTTT. The chain carries TRBV6-1 and TRBJ1-1; TRBD1 matches at 8 bases. CDR3 length: 13 residues. V was pared by 9 bases and J by 2 bases, with 5 bases of the junction left unmatched. In germline, CDR1 is MNHNS, CDR2 SASEGT.

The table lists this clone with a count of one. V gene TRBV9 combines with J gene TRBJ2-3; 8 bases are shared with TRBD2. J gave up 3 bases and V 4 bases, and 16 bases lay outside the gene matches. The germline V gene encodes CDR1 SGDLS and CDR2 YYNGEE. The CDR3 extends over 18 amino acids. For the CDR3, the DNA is TGTGCCAGCAGCCCGAATCTCCCGGGACTAGTGCTTACAGATACGCAGTATTTT. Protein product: CASSPNLPGLVLTDTQYF.